The 26 T cell receptor beta chains below all came from one sample that was sequenced in a study of technical replicates of blood from a handful of donors. The method was immunoSEQ multiplex PCR; TCRdb's version includes in-frame clones alone and lacks a portion of them. In the table there are fewer than 90,000 clones, around 94% of which are singletons. The specimen was T cells isolated from PBMCs. These receptors all stem from a human donor in good health.

This sequence joins TRBV2 and TRBJ2-3, with TRBD2 as a possible D gene (6 bases). CDR1 is SNHLY, CDR2 FYNNEI, per germline. V gave up 4 bases and J gave up 0 bases, with 14 bases separating them. The CDR3 has 16 amino acids. The chain's CDR3 is CASSALAGRSTDTQYF. In nucleotides, the CDR3 is TGTGCCAGCAGTGCTCTGGCGGGGAGAAGCACAGATACGCAGTATTTT.

The J gene is TRBJ2-5, the V gene TRBV18; no reliable D call. V was shortened by 0 bases and J by 1 base, with 6 bases between the two germline ends. Germline loops: CDR1 KGHSH, CDR2 LQKENI. This CDR3 is built from 14 residues. The CDR3 DNA follows: TGTGCCAGCTCACCACCGAGCTTCCAAGAGACCCAGTACTTC. It is translated as CASSPPSFQETQYF.

This chain joins TRBV29-1 and TRBJ1-2; TRBD1 is a possible D gene (6 bases). V lost 7 bases and J lost 4, with 19 bases in between. This CDR3 spans 14 amino acids. Germline CDR1 is SQVTM and CDR2 is ANQGSEA. For the CDR3, the DNA is TGCAGCGCGCAACAGGGAGGGGTGCGCTATGGCTACACCTTC. Translating it yields CSAQQGGVRYGYTF. Drawing the rest from reference TRBV29-1 and TRBJ1-2, the complete variable domain is SAVISQKPSRDICQRGTSLTIQCQVDSQVTMMFWYRQQPGQSLTLIATANQGSEATYESGFVIDKFPISRPNLTFSTLTVSNMSPEDSSIYLCSAQQGGVRYGYTFGSGTRLTVV.

V and J are TRBV9 and TRBJ2-1, with D perhaps matching TRBD2 (6 bases). Germline V CDR1 and CDR2: SGDLS, YYNGEE. Trimming shortened V by 5 bases and J by 2 bases, and 11 bases separated the two germline ends. The CDR3 spans 14 residues. This CDR3 reads CASSEGRPYNEQFF. CDR3 DNA: TGTGCCAGCAGTGAGGGGAGGCCCTACAATGAGCAGTTCTTC.

CDR3 DNA: TGCGCCAGCAGTGAGTCGCGGCTCCCCAGGAACACTGAAGCTTTCTTT. It yields the protein CASSESRLPRNTEAFF. The V and J genes are TRBV10-1 and TRBJ1-1; D uncertain. Deletions cut 0 bases from V and 1 base from J, with 12 bases between. The CDR3 runs to 16 residues. The V gene's germline CDR1 is WNHNN and CDR2 SYGVQD (reference sequence).

This clone appeared once. The chain recombines TRBV28 with TRBJ1-1, with unresolved D. This CDR3 is built from 12 residues. The germline gives CDR1 MDHEN, CDR2 SYDVKM. The germline V and J ends were trimmed by 3 bases and 4 bases, with 6 bases remaining between them. The CDR3 is CASSLRVTEAFF. The CDR3 DNA is TGTGCCAGCAGTTTGAGGGTCACTGAAGCTTTCTTT.

The gene calls are TRBV6-1 and TRBJ2-1, with 10 nucleotides matching TRBD2. The trim removed 4 bases at V and 7 bases at J, leaving 7 bases unmatched. Germline CDR1 and CDR2: MNHNS and SASEGT. This CDR3 has 15 amino acids. CDR3 sequence (DNA): TGTGCCAGCAGTGGTCAGCGGGGGGGCGTGAATGAGCAGTTCTTC. It specifies CASSGQRGGVNEQFF.

V usage is TRBV29-1 and J usage is TRBJ2-1, with no clear D. CDR1 is SQVTM and CDR2 is ANQGSEA in the germline V gene. CDR3 size: 12 residues. Trimming took off 4 bases at V and 0 bases at J, with 4 bases between the two ends. The DNA for the CDR3 is TGCAGCGTTGCCCACTCCTACAATGAGCAGTTCTTC. Translating gives CSVAHSYNEQFF.

The CDR3 nucleotides are TGCGCCAGCAGCTTGGGTCAGGGGACATCCTACGAGCAGTACTTC. It encodes CASSLGQGTSYEQYF. V is TRBV5-1 and J is TRBJ2-7; D is perhaps TRBD1 (6 bases). This CDR3 region has 15 residues. V lost 0 bases, J lost 1 base, and 11 bases lay in between. The germline V gene encodes CDR1 SGHRS and CDR2 YFSETQ.

V is TRBV10-3 and J is TRBJ2-7; tentatively, D is TRBD1 (5 bases). V lost 2 bases, J lost 7 bases, and 12 bases lay in between. There are 13 residues in the CDR3. Germline CDR1 ENHRY, CDR2 SYGVKD. The CDR3 DNA reads as TGTGCCATCAGTGAGACTGAACAGGTTGAGCAGTACTTC. It translates to CAISETEQVEQYF.

The chain employs TRBV28 and TRBJ2-3, with D perhaps matching TRBD1 (6 bases). V lost 8 bases to trimming and J lost 3 bases, with 21 bases between them. Looked up from germline, CDR1 is MDHEN and CDR2 is SYDVKM. CDR3 length: 16 amino acids. For the CDR3, the DNA is TGTGCCAGCGGAGAAGGTGGTACAGGGTCGACAGATACGCAGTATTTT. Its translation is CASGEGGTGSTDTQYF. Drawing the rest from reference TRBV28 and TRBJ2-3, the complete variable domain is DVKVTQSSRYLVKRTGEKVFLECVQDMDHENMFWYRQDPGLGLRLIYFSYDVKMKEKGDIPEGYSVSREKKERFSLILESASTNQTSMYLCASGEGGTGSTDTQYFGPGTRLTVL.

The V and J genes are TRBV27 and TRBJ2-7, with D tentatively TRBD2 (5 bases). The CDR3 contains 17 residues. The germline CDR1 and CDR2 sequences are MNHEY and SMNVEV (reference sequence). V was trimmed by 5 bases and J by 1 base, leaving 21 bases between them. DNA for the CDR3: TGTGCCAGCAGTCCGTCTCCCTCTGGAGAGGGTTCCTACGAGCAGTACTTC. Translation: CASSPSPSGEGSYEQYF.

The J gene is TRBJ2-7, the V gene TRBV7-9; 9 nucleotides agree with TRBD2. V gave up 5 bases and J gave up 2 bases; unmatched junction bases: 4. This CDR3 spans 14 amino acids. Germline V gene lookup returns CDR1 SEHNR and CDR2 FQNEAQ (reference sequence). The chain's CDR3 is CASSHASGAYEQYF. The CDR3 nucleotides are TGTGCCAGCAGCCACGCTAGCGGGGCCTACGAGCAGTACTTC.

The chain has TRBV6-5 and TRBJ1-1; 12 bases agree with TRBD1. Germline lookup yields CDR1 MNHEY and CDR2 SVGAGI. This CDR3 region has 15 residues. The V and J ends lost 5 bases and 5 bases, in that order; junction bases with no gene match: 6. The CDR3 loop is CASSLGQGARTEAFF. In nucleotides, the CDR3 is TGTGCCAGCAGTCTGGGACAGGGGGCGAGAACTGAAGCTTTCTTT.

The chain combines TRBV28 with TRBJ2-2, with a weak D call TRBD1 (6 bases). Germline V CDR1 and CDR2: MDHEN, SYDVKM. The length of the CDR3 is 12 residues. V lost 10 bases and J lost 6, with 12 bases in between. For the CDR3, the DNA is TGTGCCACCATCAGGGGTCCCGGGGAGCTGTTTTTT. It is translated as CATIRGPGELFF.

CDR3 DNA sequence: TGTGCCAGCGTCGACAGGGGTGAAGGGAATGAGCAGTTCTTC. Its translation is CASVDRGEGNEQFF. This rearrangement joins TRBV13 to TRBJ2-1; 8 nucleotides agree with TRBD1. J gave up 7 bases and V 8 bases, and 10 bases lay outside the gene matches. Germline loops: CDR1 PRHDT, CDR2 FYEKMQ (reference sequence). This CDR3 comprises 14 residues.

The chain uses TRBV27 and TRBJ1-1; 11 nucleotides match TRBD1. This CDR3 region has 16 residues. CDR1 and CDR2 (germline): MNHEY, SMNVEV (reference sequence). With V trimmed by 5 bases and J by 7 bases, 12 bases remained unmatched. The CDR3 spells CASSPLGGGQGGEAFF. The CDR3 nucleotides read TGTGCCAGCAGTCCACTCGGGGGGGGACAGGGGGGTGAAGCTTTCTTT.

V and J are TRBV20-1 and TRBJ1-1; tentative D call: TRBD1 (6 bases). The length of the CDR3 is 11 residues. Germline V gene sequence: CDR1 DFQATT, CDR2 SNEGSKA (reference sequence). V lost 3 bases to trimming and J lost 8 bases, with 10 bases between them. The CDR3 DNA reads TGCAGTGCTAGTGCCGGGACAGAAGCTTTCTTT. This codes for CSASAGTEAFF.

The sample holds one count of this clone. The J gene is TRBJ1-2, the V gene TRBV25-1; 12 nucleotides agree with TRBD1. Germline V gene sequence: CDR1 MGHDK, CDR2 SYGVNS. The length of the CDR3 is 15 residues. The V gene end was trimmed by 4 bases and the J gene end by 6 bases; junction bases not matched to a gene: 6. CDR3 sequence reads: CASSAGTGGADGYTF. CDR3 in DNA: TGTGCCAGCAGTGCCGGGACAGGGGGCGCCGATGGCTACACCTTC.

V and J are TRBV7-6 and TRBJ2-2, with D uncertain. Trimming took 0 bases from V and 4 from J, leaving 6 bases between them. CDR1 is SGHVS and CDR2 is FNYEAQ in the germline V gene. CDR3 size: 14 residues. This CDR3 reads CASSLAPSTGELFF. For the CDR3, the DNA is TGTGCCAGCAGCTTAGCGCCCAGCACCGGGGAGCTGTTTTTT.

This chain links TRBV6-4 with TRBJ1-5; D might be TRBD1 (6 bases). Trimming stripped 2 bases from V and 0 bases from J, with 8 bases between. The CDR3 is made up of 15 amino acids. CDR1 is MRHNA, CDR2 SNTAGT, per germline. The CDR3 bases are TGTGCCAGCAGTGACACAGGGTATAGCAATCAGCCCCAGCATTTT. This translates into CASSDTGYSNQPQHF.

The chain is built from TRBV5-1 and TRBJ1-6; 8 nucleotides match TRBD1. The CDR3 sequence is 14 residues long. Germline CDR1 SGHRS, CDR2 YFSETQ. Germline trimming cut 3 bases from V and 10 bases from J; bases unmatched to any gene: 6. CDR3 loop: CASSSDREESPLHF. The CDR3 DNA is TGCGCCAGCAGCTCGGACAGGGAAGAATCACCCCTCCACTTT.

The rearrangement uses TRBV7-9 and TRBJ2-1, with D possibly TRBD2 on 6 matching bases. CDR1 is SEHNR and CDR2 is FQNEAQ in the germline V gene (reference sequence). There are 16 residues in the CDR3. V was cut by 5 bases and J by 0 bases, with 14 bases left in between. The CDR3 loop is CASSGGTSSSYNEQFF. The CDR3 region has the DNA TGTGCCAGCAGCGGGGGGACGTCGAGCTCCTACAATGAGCAGTTCTTC.

The sample holds a few counts of this clone. The V call is TRBV6-5, the J call TRBJ2-7; possible D gene TRBD2, 5 bases. Germline-derived CDR1 and CDR2 are MNHEY and SVGAGI. This CDR3 is built from 12 residues. Trimming left V 0 bases short and J 6 bases short, with 6 bases between. The DNA for the CDR3 is TGTGCCAGCAGTTACTCCGGAGGCGAGCAGTACTTC. Its translation: CASSYSGGEQYF.

This chain connects TRBV10-1 to TRBJ2-1; the D gene is possibly TRBD1 (5 bases). In germline, CDR1 is WNHNN, CDR2 SYGVQD (reference sequence). V lost 11 bases and J 4 bases, leaving 15 bases between the germline ends. The CDR3 length is 13 residues. This CDR3 is CASSGSGYNEQFF. Here the CDR3 DNA reads TGCGCCTCCTCAGGGTCCGGATACAATGAGCAGTTCTTC.

The DNA of the CDR3 is TGTGCCAGCAGTACCCCCCGGGGGGGGGAGCTGTTTTTT. It specifies CASSTPRGGELFF. The genes are TRBV9 and TRBJ2-2, with D possibly being TRBD2 (6 bases). CDR1 is SGDLS and CDR2 is YYNGEE in the germline V gene. The CDR3 covers 13 residues. V was shortened by 5 bases and J by 8 bases, with 13 bases between the two germline ends.